Only a few counts were recorded for the clone carrying this TCR beta chain. Antigen specificity is unknown. The data derive from a study of T cells in Graves' hyperthyroidism and ophthalmopathy. Germline V gene lookup returns CDR1 LGHNT and CDR2 FRNRAP. The CDR3 totals 14 residues. V was pared by 6 bases and J by 3 bases, with 4 bases of the junction left unmatched. Whole-study results and caveats: Ophthalmopathy stood apart from stable hyperthyroidism in a 13 V-J model.

The source material, RNA transcripts, was used to amplify TCR beta CDR3 regions. HTBI primers were the set used in a first-round RT-PCR of the TCR CDR3. TCRdb ran MiXCR on the multiplex PCR reads and lists one entry per CDR3 protein. The sample has some 360,000 distinct CDR3 sequences, 11% to 15% seen once. Diagnosis of hyperthyroidism was new in patients aged 18 to 65, and its duration was under 2 months. Each diagnosis drew on symptoms, thyroxine, TRAb, thyroid ultrasound and orbital computed tomography findings. PBMCs were obtained from about 10 ml fresh peripheral blood. The rearrangement links TRBV12-5 to TRBJ1-5, with TRBD1 identical over 8 bases. Material: blood. The receptor was isolated from an older woman with Graves' hyperthyroidism. CDR3 DNA sequence: TGTGCTAGTGGGTCGACAGGGGTCAATCAGCCCCAGCATTTT. It codes for CASGSTGVNQPQHF. Full variable domain (rest looked up from reference TRBV12-5 and TRBJ1-5): DARVTQTPRHKVTEMGQEVTMRCQPILGHNTVFWYRQTMMQGLELLAYFRNRAPLDDSGMPKDRFSAEMPDATLATLKIQPSEPRDSAVYFCASGSTGVNQPQHFGDGTRLSIL.